This T cell receptor (beta chain) was captured by sequencing in a study of cytomegalovirus exposure and HLA in healthy donors. 13 Jbeta primers and 60 Vbeta primers were used for the PCR. Profiled with immunoSEQ multiplex PCR; TCRdb holds only in-frame clones, not every one. The data hold roughly 100,000 clones, with approximately 80% observed a single time. General study results and limits: For most TCR beta V segments, an earlier analysis put the productive rate at about 90% or about 30% of the time. Researchers reported in a later analysis that common viral pathogens appeared linked to several top clusters. The presence/absence work took it that sequencing depth was about the same across donors. Overall, around 160 TCR beta chains were annotated as cytomegalovirus-associated.

The CDR3 has 13 amino acids. The ends were cut back, 1 base at V and 1 base at J, with 4 bases in the middle. CDR1 is SGHVS, CDR2 FNYEAQ, per germline. As to this clone: Its antigen is unidentified.

This chain links TRBV7-6 with TRBJ1-2; D is ambiguous. The source of this sequence is a female donor in good health and CMV-seropositive. Sequencing input: PBMCs. The CDR3 bases are TGTGCCAGCAGCTTAGGAGATAACTATGGCTACACCTTC. This sequence encodes CASSLGDNYGYTF.